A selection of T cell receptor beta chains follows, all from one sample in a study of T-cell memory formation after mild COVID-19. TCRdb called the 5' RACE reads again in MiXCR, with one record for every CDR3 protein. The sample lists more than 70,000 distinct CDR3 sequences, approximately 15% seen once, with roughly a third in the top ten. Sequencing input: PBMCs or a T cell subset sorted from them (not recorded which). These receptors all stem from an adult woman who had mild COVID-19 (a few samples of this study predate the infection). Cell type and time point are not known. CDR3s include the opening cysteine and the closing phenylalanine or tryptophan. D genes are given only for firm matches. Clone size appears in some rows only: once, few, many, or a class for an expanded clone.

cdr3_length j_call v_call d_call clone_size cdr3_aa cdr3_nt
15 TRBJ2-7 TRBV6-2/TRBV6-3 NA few CASLYRDQGIYEQYF TGTGCCAGTCTCTACCGGGACCAGGGGATCTACGAGCAGTACTTC
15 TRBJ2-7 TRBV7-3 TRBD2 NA CASSPSGSFIYEQYF TGTGCCAGCAGTCCAAGCGGGAGTTTTATCTACGAGCAGTACTTC
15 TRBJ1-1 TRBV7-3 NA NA CASSLIAKGFTEAFF TGTGCCAGCAGCTTAATAGCGAAGGGTTTCACTGAAGCTTTCTTT
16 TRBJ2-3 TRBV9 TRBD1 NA CASSVRDRGPVDTQYF TGTGCCAGCAGCGTCCGGGACAGGGGGCCGGTGGATACGCAGTATTTT
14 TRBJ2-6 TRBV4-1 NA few CASSQEPGANVLTF TGCGCCAGCAGCCAAGAACCTGGGGCCAACGTCCTGACTTTC
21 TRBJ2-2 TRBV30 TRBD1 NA CAWSFSFSGTGGGLNTGELFF TGTGCCTGGAGTTTCTCATTCTCCGGGACAGGGGGCGGGTTGAACACCGGGGAGCTGTTTTTT
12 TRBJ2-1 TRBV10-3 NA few CAISEANNEQFF TGTGCCATCAGTGAGGCCAACAATGAGCAGTTCTTC
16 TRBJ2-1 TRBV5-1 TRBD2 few CASSLDLAGGGHEQFF TGCGCCAGCAGCTTGGATCTAGCGGGAGGAGGGCATGAGCAGTTCTTC
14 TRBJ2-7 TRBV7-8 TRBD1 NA CASRPGQHSYEQYF TGTGCCAGCAGGCCGGGACAGCACTCCTACGAGCAGTACTTC
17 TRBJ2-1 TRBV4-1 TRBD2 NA CASSQVWTSGTYNEQFF TGCGCCAGCAGCCAAGTCTGGACTAGCGGAACCTACAATGAGCAGTTCTTC
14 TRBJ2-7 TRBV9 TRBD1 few CASSGDRGSHEQYF TGTGCCAGCAGCGGGGACAGGGGGTCCCACGAGCAGTACTTC
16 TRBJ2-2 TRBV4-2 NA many CASSPIAVLGTGELFF TGTGCCAGCAGCCCCATAGCGGTGCTGGGCACCGGGGAGCTGTTTTTT
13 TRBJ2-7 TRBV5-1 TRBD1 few CASSHTGEHEQYF TGCGCCAGCAGCCATACAGGGGAACACGAGCAGTACTTC
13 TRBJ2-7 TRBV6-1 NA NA CASSEGNSYEQYF TGTGCCAGCAGTGAAGGAAACTCCTACGAGCAGTACTTC